These 17 T cell receptor beta chains share one sample of origin, sequenced in a study of blood T cell repertoires in COVID-19. The data were produced by immunoSEQ multiplex PCR, yet TCRdb's version contains in-frame clones alone and is incomplete. The sample contains 200,000 to 250,000 clones, approximately 90% of which appear only once. Sequences were obtained from peripheral blood. The receptors were gathered from a man aged 50 to 60 with COVID-19, enrolled during active disease.

J is TRBJ1-6 and V is TRBV12-3 or TRBV12-4; D might be TRBD1 (6 bases). The CDR3 runs 12 residues. V was cut by 7 bases and J by 10 bases, with 11 bases left in between. CDR3 residues: CASKTGPSPLHF. The CDR3 bases are TGTGCCAGCAAAACAGGGCCCTCACCCCTCCACTTT.

The chain employs TRBV9 and TRBJ2-1; the D is unclear. The ends were cut back, 1 base at V and 1 base at J, with 9 bases in the middle. CDR1 and CDR2 from the germline V gene are SGDLS and YYNGEE. The CDR3 covers 15 residues. As DNA, the CDR3 is TGTGCCAGCAGCGTATATTCAGGATCCTACAATGAGCAGTTCTTC. This translates into CASSVYSGSYNEQFF.

The chain couples TRBV28 to TRBJ1-2; D is possibly TRBD1 (5 bases). There are 15 residues in the CDR3. The germline V and J ends were trimmed by 5 bases and 7 bases, with 20 bases remaining between them. Germline V gene data show CDR1 as MDHEN and CDR2 as SYDVKM. The CDR3 DNA reads TGTGCCAGCAGTCTCAACCTCGGGAGTGGGGGTGGCTACACCTTC. Protein sequence: CASSLNLGSGGGYTF.

The rearrangement joins TRBV10-1 to TRBJ2-7; 7 bases line up with TRBD1. Per germline, CDR1 WNHNN and CDR2 SYGVQD (reference sequence). The ends lost 5 bases at V and 2 bases at J; junction bases unmatched: 9. This CDR3 is 15 amino acids long. The CDR3 loop reads CASSRFRDSPYEQYF. In DNA, the CDR3 is TGCGCCAGCAGTCGATTCCGGGACAGTCCCTACGAGCAGTACTTC.

In this sample, this clone turned up once. The J gene is TRBJ2-1, the V gene TRBV5-1, with 8 bases lining up with TRBD2. Per germline, CDR1 SGHRS and CDR2 YFSETQ. J gave up 4 bases and V 4 bases, and 10 bases lay outside the gene matches. The CDR3 runs 16 residues. CDR3 nucleotides: TGCGCCAGCAGCAGATTTAGCGGGAACACTTACAATGAGCAGTTCTTC. The encoded protein is CASSRFSGNTYNEQFF.

The J gene is TRBJ2-1, the V gene TRBV11-2, with 9 bases fitting TRBD2. CDR1 and CDR2 from the germline V gene are SGHAT and FQNNGV. V was pared by 5 bases and J by 7 bases, with 9 bases of the junction left unmatched. The CDR3 runs 15 residues. Written as DNA, the CDR3 is TGTGCCAGCAGCCCCAGCGGGAGGTTGGGTAATGAGCAGTTCTTC. It is translated as CASSPSGRLGNEQFF. Drawing the rest from reference TRBV11-2 and TRBJ2-1, the complete variable domain is EAGVAQSPRYKIIEKRQSVAFWCNPISGHATLYWYQQILGQGPKLLIQFQNNGVVDDSQLPKDRFSAERLKGVDSTLKIQPAKLEDSAVYLCASSPSGRLGNEQFFGPGTRLTVL.

This clone showed up just once. The chain joins TRBV11-2 to TRBJ2-2; TRBD1 might be the D (6 bases). The V and J ends lost 4 bases and 0 bases respectively, with 9 bases between them. Germline-derived CDR1 and CDR2 are SGHAT and FQNNGV. This CDR3 region has 15 residues. CDR3 sequence (DNA): TGTGCCAGCAGCTGGACAGTAGCGAACACCGGGGAGCTGTTTTTT. The encoded protein is CASSWTVANTGELFF.

The rearrangement uses TRBV27 and TRBJ1-1; 7 bases map to TRBD1. The germline gives CDR1 MNHEY, CDR2 SMNVEV (reference sequence). J lost 3 bases, V lost 0 bases, and 7 bases had no gene match. This CDR3 has 16 amino acids. The CDR3 region is CASSLSPGGLDTEAFF. The CDR3 nucleotides are TGTGCCAGCAGTTTATCCCCAGGGGGTTTGGACACTGAAGCTTTCTTT.

The J gene is TRBJ2-7, the V gene TRBV19; 9 bases are a match to TRBD1. The CDR3 sequence is 16 residues long. The J segment lost 5 bases and the V segment lost 1 base, leaving 9 bases of the junction unmatched. CDR1 is LNHDA, CDR2 SQIVND, per germline (reference sequence). The CDR3 nucleotides are TGTGCCAGTAGTATAGCCTCGGGACAGGGAGGTGACGAGCAGTACTTC. It specifies CASSIASGQGGDEQYF.

This clone has more than one count but fewer than ten. In DNA form, the CDR3 reads TGTGCCAGCAGTGAAGCCGGGACAGGGGATGCAGATACGCAGTATTTT. It encodes CASSEAGTGDADTQYF. The V and J genes are TRBV2 and TRBJ2-3; the match to TRBD1 covers 10 bases. This CDR3 is 16 amino acids long. Germline CDR1 and CDR2: SNHLY and FYNNEI. The V segment lost 0 bases and the J segment 4 bases; nucleotides outside the gene matches: 4.

The J gene is TRBJ2-6, the V gene TRBV29-1; a weak D match, TRBD2 (7 bases). Trimming removed 4 bases from V and 0 bases from J, with 19 bases in between. This CDR3 is built from 18 residues. Germline values: CDR1 SQVTM, CDR2 ANQGSEA. CDR3 DNA: TGCAGCGTTGTGTGGCAACGGGGGGCAATCTCTGGGGCCAACGTCCTGACTTTC. Translated, it gives CSVVWQRGAISGANVLTF.

The chain links TRBV28 to TRBJ2-1; possibly TRBD1 for D (5 bases). This CDR3 has 16 amino acids. The V gene's germline CDR1 is MDHEN and CDR2 SYDVKM. The ends were cut back, 3 bases at V and 3 bases at J, with 15 bases in the middle. The CDR3 reads CASSLLNRISYNEQFF. The DNA for the CDR3 is TGTGCCAGCAGTTTGTTGAACAGGATAAGCTACAATGAGCAGTTCTTC.

The chain uses TRBV5-1 and TRBJ2-1, with D maybe TRBD1 (6 bases). This CDR3 is built from 18 residues. Per the germline V gene, CDR1 is SGHRS and CDR2 is YFSETQ. Trimming took off 1 base at V and 6 bases at J, with 23 bases between the two ends. The CDR3 DNA is TGCGCCAGCAGCTTGTCCAACCCCGGGACAACTTCGGTCAATGAGCAGTTCTTC. It specifies CASSLSNPGTTSVNEQFF.

This sequence joins TRBV9 and TRBJ2-1, with 7 bases identical to TRBD1. CDR3 length equals 15 residues. V lost 0 bases, J lost 12 bases, and 12 bases stayed unmatched. Germline CDR1 SGDLS, CDR2 YYNGEE. This CDR3 is CASSVGMKDRAGQFF. The CDR3 DNA reads TGTGCCAGCAGCGTAGGTATGAAAGACAGGGCTGGGCAGTTCTTC.

In this sample, this clone turned up a few times. V is TRBV5-1 and J is TRBJ1-5; D unresolved. With 2 bases removed from V and 4 bases from J, the gap between germline ends came to 7 bases. CDR1 and CDR2 (germline): SGHRS, YFSETQ. The CDR3 runs 13 residues. As DNA, the CDR3 is TGCGCCAGCAGCTTAGCGGAAAATCAGCCCCAGCATTTT. It encodes CASSLAENQPQHF.

The chain carries TRBV10-3 and TRBJ2-1, with D possibly being TRBD2 (6 bases). V shed 4 bases and J shed 10 bases, with 14 bases lying between them. Looked up from germline, CDR1 is ENHRY and CDR2 is SYGVKD. The CDR3 runs 13 residues. The DNA for the CDR3 is TGTGCCATCAGTGCCAGGATAGCGGAGGAGCAGTTCTTC. It is translated as CAISARIAEEQFF.

This chain links TRBV11-2 with TRBJ2-3, with 9 bases that match TRBD2. The CDR3 has 17 residues. Germline CDR1 reads SGHAT; CDR2 reads FQNNGV. Trimming cost V 0 bases and J 2 bases; bases outside gene matches: 6. The CDR3: CASSLEVSGGTTDTQYF. DNA of the CDR3: TGTGCCAGCAGCTTAGAAGTTAGCGGGGGTACCACAGATACGCAGTATTTT.